Listed here are 14 T cell receptor beta chains from one sample, sequenced in a study of OX40 agonist ivuxolimab in advanced cancers. The library was obtained by the immunoSEQ multiplex PCR assay. TCRdb re-hosts the immuneACCESS table, in-frame sequences only. Its copies lack some clones; in the studies checked, an unresolved V gene accounts for under half of them, and the cause for the rest is not known. The sample table records fewer than 65,000 clones; 91% of these occur just once. Of the sample, roughly 4.1% falls within the top ten clones. Specimen: CD4+ or CD8+ T cells sorted from blood, collected in a trial of the OX40 agonist ivuxolimab. The source of these receptors is an adult with an advanced solid tumor such as melanoma, head and neck, liver or kidney cancer.

The chain has TRBV21-1 and TRBJ2-1; TRBD2 is the table's D call, not checked against the DNA. TRBV21-1 represents a pseudogene. The CDR3 runs to 12 residues. For the CDR3, the DNA is TGTGCCAGCAGCCTCTCCTACAATGAGCAGTTCTTC. Translation gives CASSLSYNEQFF.

The V gene is TRBV19, the J gene TRBJ2-7; D uncertain. Germline CDR1 is LNHDA and CDR2 is SQIVND (reference sequence). The CDR3 spans 13 residues. Trimming removed 4 bases at V and 7 bases at J, with 14 bases between. The chain's CDR3 is CASSTLSSEEQYF. The CDR3 DNA reads TGTGCCAGTAGTACCCTTTCATCGGAGGAGCAGTACTTC.

CDR3 in amino acids: CASSILAGMGADTQYF. In DNA, the CDR3 is TGTGCCAGCAGCATACTAGCGGGAATGGGTGCAGATACGCAGTATTTT. This chain links TRBV9 with TRBJ2-3; 10 positions match TRBD2. The trim removed 4 bases at V and 4 bases at J, leaving 9 bases unmatched. The CDR3 extends over 16 amino acids. Germline V CDR1 and CDR2: SGDLS, YYNGEE.

This chain links TRBV21-1 with TRBJ2-2. TRBV21-1 is assigned pseudogene status. This CDR3 has 17 amino acids. DNA for the CDR3: TGTGCCAGCAGCAAAACGAAGGAAATGTGGACCACCGGGGAGCTGTTTTTT. Protein sequence: CASSKTKEMWTTGELFF.

The chain is built from TRBV18 and TRBJ2-7; possibly TRBD2 for D (6 bases). The CDR3 is 13 residues long. CDR1 is KGHSH, CDR2 LQKENI, per germline. With 0 bases removed from V and 4 bases from J, the gap between germline ends came to 7 bases. In nucleotides, the CDR3 is TGTGCCAGCTCACCACCGGGGGGTTACGAGCAGTACGTC. It encodes CASSPPGGYEQYV.

CDR3 residues: CASSLARQGLETGELFF. In nucleotides, the CDR3 is TGTGCCAGCAGCTTAGCAAGACAGGGTCTTGAGACCGGGGAGCTGTTTTTT. The rearrangement uses TRBV7-9 and TRBJ2-2; TRBD1 matches 7 bases. The CDR3 is 17 amino acids. The junction had 9 bases not matched to a gene; V was cut back by 0 bases and J by 5 bases. Germline V gene lookup returns CDR1 SEHNR and CDR2 FQNEAQ (reference sequence).

J is TRBJ2-3 and V is TRBV5-1, with D tentatively TRBD1 (5 bases). CDR3 size: 14 residues. The V and J ends lost 4 bases and 2 bases respectively, with 11 bases between them. Germline V gene data show CDR1 as SGHRS and CDR2 as YFSETQ. The CDR3 sequence is CASSIRTTTDTQYF. The CDR3 bases are TGCGCCAGCAGCATACGGACAACCACAGATACGCAGTATTTT.

The chain employs TRBV7-9 and TRBJ2-5; no clear D. The germline V gene encodes CDR1 SEHNR and CDR2 FQNEAQ (reference sequence). V gave up 5 bases and J gave up 3 bases, with 4 bases separating them. This CDR3 contains 11 residues. CDR3 nucleotide sequence: TGTGCCAGCAGCACCAAAGAGACCCAGTACTTC. Amino acid sequence: CASSTKETQYF.

The genes are TRBV9 and TRBJ2-2; weak D call: TRBD2 (5 bases). CDR3 length: 13 residues. V was trimmed by 4 bases and J by 7 bases, leaving 11 bases between them. From germline, CDR1 is SGDLS and CDR2 YYNGEE. The CDR3 sequence: CASSSHEGGELFF. The CDR3 nucleotides read TGTGCCAGCAGCTCCCACGAGGGCGGGGAGCTGTTTTTT.

J is TRBJ2-4 and V is TRBV28, with 7 bases fitting TRBD1. The CDR3 runs to 15 residues. After removal of 2 bases from V and 3 bases from J, the junction contained 4 bases not matched to a gene. CDR1 is MDHEN and CDR2 is SYDVKM in the germline V gene. The CDR3 loop is CASSLEGALKNIQYF. In nucleotides, the CDR3 is TGTGCCAGCAGTTTAGAGGGGGCCCTCAAAAACATTCAGTACTTC. Based on the CDR3 plus reference TRBV28 and TRBJ2-4, the full variable domain is DVKVTQSSRYLVKRTGEKVFLECVQDMDHENMFWYRQDPGLGLRLIYFSYDVKMKEKGDIPEGYSVSREKKERFSLILESASTNQTSMYLCASSLEGALKNIQYFGAGTRLSVL.

The chain couples TRBV30 to TRBJ1-5, with D unresolved. The germline V and J ends were trimmed by 2 bases and 0 bases, with 11 bases remaining between them. The germline CDR1 and CDR2 sequences are GTSNPN and SVGIG (reference sequence). The CDR3 runs to 15 residues. This chain's CDR3 is CAWSLGEFSNQPQHF. CDR3 DNA: TGTGCCTGGAGTCTTGGAGAATTTAGCAATCAGCCCCAGCATTTT.

The chain uses TRBV5-4 and TRBJ2-3; tentative D call: TRBD2 (6 bases). CDR3 length equals 16 residues. Trimming cost V 4 bases and J 2 bases, with 17 bases left between them. Germline CDR1 reads SGHNT; CDR2 reads YYREEE (reference sequence). The CDR3: CASSRVASADTDTQYF. The CDR3 nucleotides read TGTGCCAGCAGCCGCGTTGCTAGCGCCGACACAGATACGCAGTATTTT.

V usage is TRBV7-6 and J usage is TRBJ1-1; D perhaps matches TRBD1 (5 bases). Germline loops: CDR1 SGHVS, CDR2 FNYEAQ. The CDR3 is made up of 13 amino acids. Between the trimmed V and J ends, which lost 5 bases and 4 bases, there was a span of 11 bases. The CDR3 reads CASSQGYGTEAFF. CDR3 sequence (DNA): TGTGCCAGCAGCCAGGGTTATGGCACTGAAGCTTTCTTT.

For the CDR3, the DNA is TGTGCCAGCGTAGGGACAGGGGAAAACATTCAGTACTTC. It encodes CASVGTGENIQYF. This chain links TRBV2 with TRBJ2-4, with 10 bases that match TRBD1. Germline-derived CDR1 and CDR2 are SNHLY and FYNNEI. Losses at the gene ends were 8 bases for V and 5 bases for J; bases not matched to a gene: 3. This CDR3 spans 13 amino acids.